These 20 T cell receptor beta chains originate from one sample sequenced in a study of blood T cells in healthy people across ages. For the second PCR, which ran for about 6 to 12 cycles, a sample-barcoded 5' primer and a J-beta primer mix were used. TCRdb redid the calling of the 5' RACE reads with MiXCR, one entry per CDR3 protein. The table records about 640,000 distinct CDR3 sequences, about 30% of them present only once. Input material: blood. These receptors were taken from a woman of 80 years or more in good health.

The V gene is TRBV18, the J gene TRBJ1-5; 7 positions match TRBD1. This CDR3 region has 13 residues. J lost 6 bases, V lost 3 bases, and 2 bases had no gene match. CDR1 is KGHSH and CDR2 is LQKENI in the germline V gene. CDR3 region: CASSPDRAQPQHF. CDR3 in DNA: TGTGCCAGCTCACCCGACAGGGCTCAGCCCCAGCATTTT.

This clonotype was recorded at least ten times. CDR3: CASSLGTGLDTQYF. CDR3 bases: TGTGCCAGCAGCTTAGGGACAGGCTTAGATACGCAGTATTTT. V usage is TRBV7-9 and J usage is TRBJ2-3, with 7 bases matching TRBD1. CDR3 length: 14 residues. J lost 5 bases, V lost 1 base, and 3 bases had no gene match. Germline CDR1 SEHNR, CDR2 FQNEAQ (reference sequence).

This clonotype was counted between two and nine times. The chain carries TRBV7-2 and TRBJ2-5; the D gene could be TRBD1 or TRBD2 (6 bases each). Germline V gives CDR1 SGHTA, CDR2 FQGNSA. There are 15 residues in the CDR3. Trimming took 2 bases from V and 11 from J, leaving 21 bases between them. CDR3 loop: CASSLPVGGLNEQYF. The CDR3 bases are TGTGCCAGCAGCTTACCTGTGGGGGGCTTGAATGAGCAGTACTTC.

This clonotype was recorded at least ten times. The chain couples TRBV18 to TRBJ2-7, with D perhaps given as TRBD1 or TRBD2 (5 bases each). Germline lookup yields CDR1 KGHSH and CDR2 LQKENI. This CDR3 is built from 14 residues. The V end lost 2 bases, the J end lost 2 bases, and 10 bases lay between the germline ends. The CDR3 reads CASSPEGSTYEQYF. The DNA for the CDR3 is TGTGCCAGCTCACCAGAGGGGAGCACCTACGAGCAGTACTTC.

As for this clonotype: Since a much larger clone is just one base distant, this may be a read error. The rearrangement uses TRBV29-1 and TRBJ1-2; 9 bases align to TRBD1. The V segment lost 4 bases and the J segment 3 bases; nucleotides outside the gene matches: 3. Per germline, CDR1 SQVTM and CDR2 ANQGSEA. The CDR3 extends over 13 amino acids. The CDR3 region is CSVAGQGDYGYTF. CDR3 bases: TGCAGCGTTGCGGGACAGGGAGACTATGGCTACACCTTC. Full variable domain (outside the CDR3, taken from reference TRBV29-1 and TRBJ1-2): SAVISQKPSRDICQRGTSLTIQCQVDSQVTMMFWYRQQPGQSLTLIATANQGSEATYESGFVIDKFPISRPNLTFSTLTVSNMSPEDSSIYLCSVAGQGDYGYTFGSGTRLTVV.

V is TRBV20-1 and J is TRBJ1-5; 7 bases are shared with TRBD1. Unmatched junction bases numbered 15, after V lost 6 bases and J lost 4 bases. There are 16 residues in the CDR3. Germline assignment: CDR1 DFQATT and CDR2 SNEGSKA (reference sequence). The CDR3 DNA follows: TGCAGTGCAGAGGGGGCCAAGGGGGGTGTGAATCAGCCCCAGCATTTT. Protein sequence: CSAEGAKGGVNQPQHF.

The V call is TRBV5-1, the J call TRBJ1-1; 7 nucleotides align to TRBD1. There are 15 residues in the CDR3. CDR1 is SGHRS and CDR2 is YFSETQ in the germline V gene. V shed 4 bases, J shed 2 bases, and the junction held 8 bases outside the gene matches. This CDR3 reads CASSANRGGNTEAFF. Here the CDR3 DNA reads TGCGCCAGCAGCGCGAACAGGGGCGGTAACACTGAAGCTTTCTTT.

This clonotype was picked up many times. The rearrangement links TRBV7-9 to TRBJ2-7; TRBD1 matches 8 bases. J lost 3 bases, V lost 1 base, and 2 bases had no gene match. In germline, CDR1 is SEHNR, CDR2 FQNEAQ (reference sequence). The CDR3 loop spans 14 amino acids. CDR3 nucleotide sequence: TGTGCCAGCAGCTTAGGGACAGGGTTCTACGAGCAGTACTTC. Its translation: CASSLGTGFYEQYF.

V is TRBV5-6 and J is TRBJ1-2; no reliable D call. CDR1 and CDR2 (germline): SGHDT, YYEEEE. This CDR3 spans 13 amino acids. Between the trimmed V and J ends, which lost 3 bases and 1 base, there was a span of 7 bases. The CDR3 protein is CASSYRINYGYTF. As DNA, the CDR3 is TGTGCCAGCAGCTACAGAATTAACTATGGCTACACCTTC.

The J gene is TRBJ2-4, the V gene TRBV6-2 or TRBV6-3; 13 bases agree with TRBD2. The length of the CDR3 is 15 residues. After removal of 7 bases from V and 13 bases from J, the junction contained 13 bases not matched to a gene. Germline assignment: CDR1 MNHEY and CDR2 SVGEGT. The DNA of the CDR3 is TGTGCCAGCAAAGACGGACTAGCGGGAGTCTGGGAGCAGTACTTC. Its protein product is CASKDGLAGVWEQYF.

The sample holds many counts of this clonotype. The chain links TRBV3-1 to TRBJ1-4; 7 nucleotides match TRBD1. V gave up 4 bases and J gave up 8 bases; unmatched junction bases: 10. The CDR3 consists of 15 residues. Germline V gene lookup returns CDR1 LGHDT and CDR2 YNNKEL (reference sequence). This CDR3 is CASSRPQGDLEKLFF. The CDR3 coding sequence is TGTGCCAGCAGCCGACCGCAGGGGGACCTAGAAAAACTGTTTTTT.

This clonotype was detected many times. The chain links TRBV4-2 to TRBJ2-7; D unresolved. The germline V gene encodes CDR1 LGHNA and CDR2 YNFKEQ. Trimming shortened V by 1 base and J by 6 bases, and 10 bases separated the two germline ends. This CDR3 has 13 amino acids. The CDR3 DNA follows: TGTGCCAGCAGCCAAGTCAGGAATTCCGAGCAGTACTTC. Protein product: CASSQVRNSEQYF.

There are many counts of this clonotype. The rearrangement joins TRBV20-1 to TRBJ2-7; 7 bases match TRBD1. J was trimmed by 5 bases and V by 5 bases; bases with no gene match: 12. Germline CDR1 is DFQATT and CDR2 is SNEGSKA (reference sequence). CDR3 length: 14 amino acids. CDR3 sequence: CSAPAFNRGHEQYF. CDR3 coding DNA: TGCAGTGCTCCCGCATTTAACAGGGGACACGAGCAGTACTTC.

A note on this clonotype: Relative to the germline gene, one junction end is altered; a read error may explain this. This chain joins TRBV6-5 and TRBJ2-7; 8 bases map to TRBD1. Germline lookup yields CDR1 MNHEY and CDR2 SVGAGI. The CDR3 is 18 residues long. CDR3 nucleotide sequence: TGTGCCAGCAGTTCGCCGATCCACAGGGGGTTTAGCTCCTACGCGCAGTACTTC. Translating gives CASSSPIHRGFSSYAQYF.

The chain is built from TRBV5-1 and TRBJ1-2; perhaps TRBD1 as D (5 bases). V lost 4 bases and J 4 bases, leaving 17 bases between the germline ends. This CDR3 is 15 amino acids long. In germline, CDR1 is SGHRS, CDR2 YFSETQ. This CDR3 is CASSTSGIPAYGYTF. CDR3 in DNA: TGCGCCAGCAGCACTTCAGGGATCCCGGCCTATGGCTACACCTTC.

This clonotype has at least ten counts. CDR3 amino acids: CASSDNRGEGETQYF. For the CDR3, the DNA is TGCGCCAGCAGCGACAACAGGGGGGAAGGCGAGACCCAGTACTTC. The chain combines TRBV5-1 with TRBJ2-5; 8 nucleotides line up with TRBD1. CDR1 SGHRS and CDR2 YFSETQ come from the germline V gene. This CDR3 has 15 amino acids. After removal of 4 bases from V and 5 bases from J, the junction contained 10 bases not matched to a gene.

This clonotype occurred once. A junction end diverges from the germline sequence, so it may reflect a read error. V is TRBV9 and J is TRBJ2-5, with TRBD1 identical over 7 bases. This CDR3 has 14 residues. Germline assignment: CDR1 SGDLS and CDR2 YYNGEE. The CDR3 DNA is TGTGCCGGCAGCGTAACCGGACAGGCGGAGACCCAGTACTTC. Encoded protein: CAGSVTGQAETQYF. The variable domain in full, completed from reference TRBV9 and TRBJ2-5, reads DSGVTQTPKHLITATGQRVTLRCSPRSGDLSVYWYQQSLDQGLQFLIQYYNGEERAKGNILERFSAQQFPDLHSELNLSSLELGDSALYFCAGSVTGQAETQYFGPGTRLLVL.

This clonotype appeared many times. V gene TRBV7-9 combines with J gene TRBJ2-1, with a weak D call TRBD1 (6 bases). Germline lookup yields CDR1 SEHNR and CDR2 FQNEAQ (reference sequence). V lost 2 bases and J 6 bases, leaving 14 bases between the germline ends. This CDR3 has 15 amino acids. The CDR3 nucleotides read TGTGCCAGCAGCTTAAACAGGGTGAACGCCAATGAGCAGTTCTTC. Translation: CASSLNRVNANEQFF.

The chain uses TRBV7-2 and TRBJ2-7; D is unresolved. Germline loops: CDR1 SGHTA, CDR2 FQGNSA. The CDR3 loop spans 13 amino acids. V was cut by 3 bases and J by 4 bases, with 10 bases left in between. CDR3 sequence: CASSFSPLYEQYF. Written as DNA, the CDR3 is TGTGCCAGCAGCTTCTCCCCCCTATACGAGCAGTACTTC.

This clonotype was detected many times. The V and J genes are TRBV27 and TRBJ2-7; D possibly matches TRBD1 or TRBD2 (5 bases each). Germline V gene sequence: CDR1 MNHEY, CDR2 SMNVEV (reference sequence). V lost 7 bases, J lost 2 bases, and 18 bases lay in between. This CDR3 comprises 15 residues. CDR3 region: CASTPSSGATYEQYF. The CDR3 bases are TGTGCCAGCACCCCCTCCTCCGGGGCAACCTACGAGCAGTACTTC.